The 3 T cell receptor beta chains below were found in one sample sequenced in a study of cytomegalovirus exposure and HLA in healthy donors. The PCR ran on 60 Vbeta and 13 Jbeta primers. Sequencing was performed with immunoSEQ multiplex PCR; in TCRdb, only in-frame clones are kept and a portion is missing. Of roughly 120,000 clones detected, 8.5% appear once; the ten largest clones hold 5% to 7%. Material: PBMCs. Receptor source: a man aged 40-49 years in good health and CMV-seronegative.

This clone was seen a few times. The V gene is TRBV25-1, the J gene TRBJ1-2; 9 bases are shared with TRBD1. V was pared by 4 bases and J by 5 bases, with 5 bases of the junction left unmatched. CDR3 length: 14 residues. Germline V gene sequence: CDR1 MGHDK, CDR2 SYGVNS. The CDR3 nucleotides read TGTGCCAGCAGTGCCGGACAGGGGCCGTATGGCTACACCTTC. As protein: CASSAGQGPYGYTF.

This clone was picked up a small number of times. The V call is TRBV11-2, the J call TRBJ2-1; 8 bases map to TRBD1. CDR3 length: 17 amino acids. Losses at the gene ends were 5 bases for V and 4 bases for J; bases not matched to a gene: 13. The germline CDR1 and CDR2 sequences are SGHAT and FQNNGV. This CDR3 is CASSPTGARAGYNEQFF. CDR3 nucleotides: TGTGCCAGCAGCCCGACAGGGGCTCGGGCGGGGTACAATGAGCAGTTCTTC.

The chain is built from TRBV19 and TRBJ1-2; 10 bases match TRBD1. The CDR3 is 15 residues long. Germline CDR1 reads LNHDA; CDR2 reads SQIVND (reference sequence). The junction had 9 bases not matched to a gene; V was cut back by 5 bases and J by 6 bases. CDR3 sequence reads: CASSSRTGGINGYTF. The CDR3 DNA is TGTGCCAGTAGTTCCCGGACAGGGGGTATCAATGGCTACACCTTC.